The TCR beta chain described here comes from a study of blood T cell repertoires in COVID-19. Study in general: The study drew acute and convalescent COVID-19 samples from the United States, Italy and Spain. In each case, the material was cDNA or gDNA derived from T cells, B-cell-depleted T cells, or PBMCs.

The CDR3 is 15 amino acids. Germline CDR1 KGHSH, CDR2 LQKENI. V lost 2 bases to trimming and J lost 6 bases; unmatched junction nucleotides: 9. Generated by immunoSEQ multiplex PCR, the TCRdb table keeps only in-frame clones and is missing some. This sample carries about 440,000 clones, 85% to 90% of them seen once, and the ten largest clones take approximately 4.3%. Sequencing used peripheral blood. The receptor was derived from a young woman with acute or convalescent COVID-19. V usage is TRBV18 and J usage is TRBJ1-2, with 7 nucleotides matching TRBD1. The CDR3 coding sequence is TGTGCCAGCTCACCATGGACTTGGGACAGTAATGGCTACACCTTC. It specifies CASSPWTWDSNGYTF.